What follows are 2 T cell receptor beta chains derived from one specimen sequenced in a study of T cell responses to AZD1222 COVID-19 vaccine. Sequencing used immunoSEQ multiplex PCR; TCRdb keeps in-frame clones, though not all of them. The sample includes 90,000 to 150,000 clones, 88% of them seen just once. The sequenced sample was peripheral blood, obtained on day 0 of AZD1222 vaccination. The receptors come from an adult in good health.

The chain employs TRBV5-8 and TRBJ2-1, with TRBD2 matching over 11 bases. The V gene's germline CDR1 is SGHTS and CDR2 YDEGEE. V lost 4 bases to trimming and J lost 0 bases; unmatched junction nucleotides: 3. The CDR3 length is 16 residues. CDR3 DNA sequence: TGTGCCAGCAGCGTAGCGGGGGGGCCCTCCTACAATGAGCAGTTCTTC. Protein sequence: CASSVAGGPSYNEQFF.

The chain employs TRBV6-1 and TRBJ1-5; D uncertain. The germline V and J ends were trimmed by 3 bases and 4 bases, with 13 bases remaining between them. CDR3 size: 15 residues. CDR1 and CDR2 (germline): MNHNS, SASEGT. In DNA form, the CDR3 reads TGTGCCAGCAGTGATCTGGGAGCGGGGAATCAGCCCCAGCATTTT. This translates into CASSDLGAGNQPQHF.